This T cell receptor beta chain was obtained from a study of control samples from healthy donors and cancer patients (dated by TCRdb to the early 2020s). Remarks on this clone: The target of this receptor is not known. No much larger clone is present one base from it, and per-base qualities are unavailable.

The method was the immunoSEQ multiplex PCR assay. Drawn from immuneACCESS, this table holds only the in-frame rearrangements with V and J called that TCRdb kept. Clones are partly lost; checked studies trace under half to an unresolved V gene and leave the rest unexplained. The sample yields 90,000 to 110,000 clones; about nine tenths were counted once. The top ten constitute approximately 4% of the sample. The CDR3 measures 15 amino acids from cysteine to phenylalanine. The kept DNA is CDR3 alone, 45 bases in frame from the first base. According to the germline V gene, CDR1 reads MGHRA and CDR2 reads YSYEKL. V lost 0 bases and J lost 1 base; the stretch between them is 8 bases long.

The sample comprised blood. The TCR originated in a human donor in good health. The donor label of this sample is uncertain. Recombination linked TRBV4-1 to TRBJ2-3; the D segment could be TRBD1, given 6 matching bases. DNA sequence: TGCGCCAGCAGCCAAGAATGGGGGCGCACAGATACGCAGTATTTT. It codes for CASSQEWGRTDTQYF.